A single sample gave rise to the 13 T cell receptor beta chains below, sequenced in a study of T cell repertoires in cytomegalovirus infection. TCRdb redid the calling of the reads with MiXCR, one entry per CDR3 protein. Of around 280,000 distinct CDR3 sequences in the sample, about 9.1% were seen once. Sequenced sample: PBMCs. The receptors stem from a human donor in good health (CMV status not recorded). Some clones in this sample may be carry-over from other donors' samples.

The chain links TRBV20-1 to TRBJ2-1; a weak D match, TRBD2 (7 bases). Trimming removed 5 bases at V and 11 bases at J, with 25 bases between. The germline CDR1 and CDR2 sequences are DFQATT and SNEGSKA (reference sequence). This CDR3 has 15 amino acids. The CDR3 protein is CSAGPWSGEGVQQFF. The CDR3 region has the DNA TGCAGTGCTGGCCCCTGGAGCGGGGAGGGGGTGCAGCAGTTCTTC.

The sample holds many counts of this clonotype. V is TRBV7-2 and J is TRBJ1-6; 8 nucleotides line up with TRBD1. The germline gives CDR1 SGHTA, CDR2 FQGNSA. The CDR3 is 14 residues long. V shed 5 bases, J shed 11 bases, and the junction held 8 bases outside the gene matches. DNA of the CDR3: TGTGCCAGCAGCCGCGACAGGGGACTCGCACCCCTCCACTTT. As protein: CASSRDRGLAPLHF.

V usage is TRBV6-6 and J usage is TRBJ1-4, with D possibly matching TRBD1 (5 bases). Germline CDR1 is MNHNY and CDR2 is SVGAGI (reference sequence). The CDR3 runs to 14 residues. V lost 2 bases and J lost 5, with 9 bases in between. The CDR3 loop reads CASSYGTGNEKLFF. CDR3 coding DNA: TGTGCCAGCAGTTACGGGACGGGGAATGAAAAACTGTTTTTT.

This clonotype has ten or more counts. The chain uses TRBV7-2 and TRBJ2-1; tentatively, D is TRBD2 (6 bases). The V end lost 1 base, the J end lost 0 bases, and 16 bases lay between the germline ends. The CDR3 extends over 18 amino acids. In germline, CDR1 is SGHTA, CDR2 FQGNSA. DNA of the CDR3: TGTGCCAGCAGCTTAGTCGCGGGGCTACTCAGCTCCTACAATGAGCAGTTCTTC. It translates to CASSLVAGLLSSYNEQFF.

This clonotype was detected many times. The chain recombines TRBV28 with TRBJ2-5; 9 bases line up with TRBD2. CDR1 is MDHEN and CDR2 is SYDVKM in the germline V gene. The CDR3 is 16 amino acids. The ends lost 6 bases at V and 6 bases at J; junction bases unmatched: 14. CDR3 in DNA: TGTGCCAGCAGGGGGGTTCGGGCTAGCGGGATGAAGACCCAGTACTTC. Translating it yields CASRGVRASGMKTQYF.

At least ten counts were recorded for this clonotype. The rearrangement uses TRBV7-2 and TRBJ1-2, with a possible D match to TRBD1 (6 bases). The CDR3 is 15 amino acids. V dropped 0 bases and J dropped 6 bases, with 14 bases sitting between them. Germline V CDR1 and CDR2: SGHTA, FQGNSA. The CDR3: CASSLALGGQNGYTF. In DNA form, the CDR3 reads TGTGCCAGCAGCTTAGCGCTGGGGGGGCAGAATGGCTACACCTTC.

This clonotype was counted many times. This chain joins TRBV7-9 and TRBJ1-2; D is possibly TRBD1 (6 bases). CDR1 and CDR2 (germline): SEHNR, FQNEAQ (reference sequence). V was trimmed by 5 bases and J by 4 bases, leaving 20 bases between them. The CDR3 has 16 residues. The chain's CDR3 is CASSPGAEGGVYGYTF. CDR3 sequence (DNA): TGTGCCAGCAGCCCAGGGGCCGAGGGAGGGGTCTATGGCTACACCTTC.

This clonotype was seen at least ten times. The gene calls are TRBV7-2 and TRBJ2-7; 11 bases map to TRBD2. Germline V gene data show CDR1 as SGHTA and CDR2 as FQGNSA. V dropped 0 bases and J dropped 3; count of bases not matched to a gene: 4. This CDR3 is built from 16 residues. The CDR3 nucleotides are TGTGCCAGCAGCTTAGCTAGCGGGGGGGCGGTCTACGAGCAGTACTTC. Translated, it gives CASSLASGGAVYEQYF.

This rearrangement joins TRBV20-1 to TRBJ1-5; possible D gene TRBD1, 6 bases. In germline, CDR1 is DFQATT, CDR2 SNEGSKA (reference sequence). Trimming cost V 4 bases and J 5 bases, with 18 bases left between them. This CDR3 has 15 amino acids. The CDR3 bases are TGCAGTGCTAAAACCCGTACAGGGAGCGATCAGCCCCAGCATTTT. Translated, it gives CSAKTRTGSDQPQHF.

The V gene is TRBV5-4, the J gene TRBJ2-2; TRBD2 aligns across 7 bases. This CDR3 has 16 residues. Germline CDR1 SGHNT, CDR2 YYREEE (reference sequence). J gave up 3 bases and V 4 bases, and 9 bases lay outside the gene matches. CDR3 loop: CASSLAGRRDTGELFF. CDR3 nucleotides: TGTGCCAGCAGCCTAGCCGGGAGGCGGGACACCGGGGAGCTGTTTTTT.

The rearrangement joins TRBV6-2 or TRBV6-3 to TRBJ2-4; 10 nucleotides line up with TRBD1. In germline, CDR1 is MNHEY, CDR2 SVGEGT. The CDR3 totals 14 residues. V was pared by 6 bases and J by 4 bases, with 3 bases of the junction left unmatched. The CDR3 here is CASRTGGQKNIQYF. CDR3 nucleotide sequence: TGTGCCAGCAGGACAGGGGGCCAAAAAAACATTCAGTACTTC.

Ten or more counts support this clonotype. V gene TRBV6-2 or TRBV6-3 combines with J gene TRBJ2-7; D unresolved. The CDR3 contains 13 residues. The V end was cut by 5 bases, the J end by 4 bases, with 12 bases between. The germline gives CDR1 MNHEY, CDR2 SVGEGT. CDR3 sequence: CASSGSRLYEQYV. CDR3 sequence (DNA): TGTGCCAGCAGTGGTTCCAGGCTTTACGAGCAGTACGTC.

In this sample, this clonotype turned up once. At one of its ends the junction is not consistent with the germline gene, which may arise from a read error. The J gene is TRBJ2-7, the V gene TRBV29-1; perhaps TRBD1 as D (5 bases). Germline CDR1 and CDR2: SQVTM and ANQGSEA. This CDR3 contains 11 residues. CDR3 loop: CSVPDGAVPIF. Here the CDR3 DNA reads TGCAGCGTCCCTGATGGGGCTGTTCCCATTTTC.